These 30 T cell receptor beta chains were sequenced from one sample in a study of blood T cell repertoires in COVID-19. Sequencing used immunoSEQ multiplex PCR; TCRdb keeps in-frame clones, though not all of them. Of 100,000 to 110,000 clones in the sample, roughly 87% were seen once. Sample: peripheral blood. The receptors here all came from a man younger than 45 in a cohort sampled during active COVID-19.

DNA for the CDR3: TGTGCCAGCAGCCAAGGAGGTCGGGGCACTGAAGCTTTCTTT. Protein product: CASSQGGRGTEAFF. The rearrangement uses TRBV3-1 (or the pseudogene TRBV3-2) and TRBJ1-1, with unresolved D. This CDR3 has 14 amino acids. Germline assignment: CDR1 LGHDT and CDR2 YNNKEL (reference sequence). Trimming removed 1 base from V and 4 bases from J, with 10 bases in between.

The chain combines TRBV11-2 with TRBJ1-2, with 8 positions matching TRBD1. Per germline, CDR1 SGHAT and CDR2 FQNNGV. The CDR3 has 15 amino acids. The V gene end was trimmed by 5 bases and the J gene end by 7 bases; junction bases not matched to a gene: 12. CDR3 in amino acids: CASSPGTGSRLGYTF. CDR3 bases: TGTGCCAGCAGCCCGGGGACAGGCTCCCGGCTTGGCTACACCTTC.

The rearrangement uses TRBV5-1 and TRBJ1-1, with 7 positions matching TRBD1. The germline V gene encodes CDR1 SGHRS and CDR2 YFSETQ. The trim removed 4 bases at V and 3 bases at J, leaving 6 bases unmatched. The CDR3 is 14 amino acids. The CDR3 DNA sequence: TGCGCCAGCAGCGTCGGACAGGTGGACACTGAAGCTTTCTTT. It encodes CASSVGQVDTEAFF. The variable domain in full, completed from reference TRBV5-1 and TRBJ1-1, reads KAGVTQTPRYLIKTRGQQVTLSCSPISGHRSVSWYQQTPGQGLQFLFEYFSETQRNKGNFPGRFSGRQFSNSRSEMNVSTLELGDSALYLCASSVGQVDTEAFFGQGTRLTVV.

This rearrangement joins TRBV10-2 to TRBJ2-1; possibly TRBD1 for D (6 bases). This CDR3 is 16 amino acids long. Germline CDR1 is WSHSY and CDR2 is SAAADI. Trimming took off 0 bases at V and 5 bases at J, with 14 bases between the two ends. The CDR3 DNA reads as TGCGCCAGCAGTGAGTCCGCAGGGGCTATCGACAATGAGCAGTTCTTC. This encodes CASSESAGAIDNEQFF.

The chain recombines TRBV6-6 with TRBJ1-1, with D uncertain. The CDR3 is 14 residues long. Trimming shortened V by 0 bases and J by 5 bases, and 10 bases separated the two germline ends. The germline V gene has CDR1 MNHNY and CDR2 SVGAGI (reference sequence). CDR3 amino acids: CASSYSVGETEAFF. CDR3 bases: TGTGCCAGCAGTTACTCGGTAGGAGAAACTGAAGCTTTCTTT.

V and J are TRBV19 and TRBJ1-5; 9 nucleotides align to TRBD1. Germline assignment: CDR1 LNHDA and CDR2 SQIVND (reference sequence). V lost 10 bases to trimming and J lost 6 bases; unmatched junction nucleotides: 10. The CDR3 is 14 residues long. DNA for the CDR3: TGTGCCACCATCCCCGGGACAGGGAGTCAGCCCCAGCATTTT. It encodes CATIPGTGSQPQHF.

The chain recombines TRBV3-1 (or the pseudogene TRBV3-2) with TRBJ2-7, with a possible D match to TRBD1 (5 bases). Germline V gives CDR1 LGHDT, CDR2 YNNKEL (reference sequence). The CDR3 contains 13 residues. V was shortened by 0 bases and J by 9 bases, with 12 bases between the two germline ends. The CDR3 loop reads CASSQDRVTVQYF. Here the CDR3 DNA reads TGTGCCAGCAGCCAAGACAGGGTAACGGTGCAGTACTTC.

In DNA form, the CDR3 reads TGTGCCAGCAGCTTAGTTCACCAGGCTGGAGGAATCCAAGAGACCCAGTACTTC. This sequence encodes CASSLVHQAGGIQETQYF. The chain joins TRBV7-9 to TRBJ2-5; maybe TRBD2 (5 bases). Germline V gene sequence: CDR1 SEHNR, CDR2 FQNEAQ (reference sequence). With 1 base removed from V and 1 base from J, the gap between germline ends came to 19 bases. The CDR3 sequence is 18 residues long.

The V and J genes are TRBV9 and TRBJ2-3; 9 bases agree with TRBD2. Losses at the gene ends were 2 bases for V and 4 bases for J; bases not matched to a gene: 8. The CDR3 runs to 16 residues. Germline assignment: CDR1 SGDLS and CDR2 YYNGEE. The DNA for the CDR3 is TGTGCCAGCAGCGTTGGGGCGGGGGGGGCCGCAGATACGCAGTATTTT. Amino acids: CASSVGAGGAADTQYF.

The chain joins TRBV6-2 or TRBV6-3 to TRBJ2-7, with D possibly TRBD2 on 6 matching bases. This CDR3 is built from 15 residues. CDR1 is MNHEY and CDR2 is SVGEGT in the germline V gene. V was clipped by 4 bases and J by 3 bases, with 16 bases between them. The CDR3 DNA follows: TGTGCCAGCAGTTCCGGGACTTCACACTACTACGAGCAGTACTTC. Encoded protein: CASSSGTSHYYEQYF.

The J gene is TRBJ2-3, the V gene TRBV4-3, with D unclear. The germline V and J ends were trimmed by 1 base and 3 bases, with 14 bases remaining between them. The CDR3 is 16 amino acids. Germline loops: CDR1 LGHNA, CDR2 YSLEER. CDR3 DNA sequence: TGCGCCAGCAGCCAAGGGCCTAGGTCTGGGACAGATACGCAGTATTTT. Amino acids: CASSQGPRSGTDTQYF.

The rearrangement uses TRBV19 and TRBJ2-1; 12 positions agree with TRBD1. Trimming took 4 bases from V and 8 from J; bases not matched to a gene: 6. The CDR3 contains 15 residues. Germline assignment: CDR1 LNHDA and CDR2 SQIVND (reference sequence). The CDR3 sequence: CASSTMGQGADEQFF. In DNA form, the CDR3 reads TGTGCCAGTAGTACCATGGGACAGGGGGCGGATGAGCAGTTCTTC.

This chain uses TRBV2 with TRBJ2-7; 8 positions match TRBD1. V dropped 5 bases and J dropped 3; count of bases not matched to a gene: 6. Germline CDR1 and CDR2: SNHLY and FYNNEI. The CDR3 consists of 14 residues. The CDR3 nucleotides read TGTGCCAGCAGTTCCAGGGGGCAACGCTACGAGCAGTACTTC. It encodes CASSSRGQRYEQYF. The entire variable domain, with the rest obtained from reference TRBV2 and TRBJ2-7, is as follows: EPEVTQTPSHQVTQMGQEVILRCVPISNHLYFYWYRQILGQKVEFLVSFYNNEISEKSEIFDDQFSVERPDGSNFTLKIRSTKLEDSAMYFCASSSRGQRYEQYFGPGTRLTVT.

This chain joins TRBV6-6 and TRBJ1-5; weak D call: TRBD1 (6 bases). The CDR3 runs 14 residues. CDR1 and CDR2 from the germline V gene are MNHNY and SVGAGI (reference sequence). Deletions cut 6 bases from V and 3 bases from J, with 12 bases between. In DNA form, the CDR3 reads TGTGCCAGCAGCATGGACAGACTCAATCAGCCCCAGCATTTT. Encoded protein: CASSMDRLNQPQHF.

V usage is TRBV24-1 and J usage is TRBJ1-1, with D possibly being TRBD1 (6 bases). V lost 2 bases to trimming and J lost 6 bases, with 15 bases between them. Germline CDR1 and CDR2: KGHDR and SFDVKD. This CDR3 contains 15 residues. The CDR3 nucleotides are TGTGCCACCAGTGATTCTCCCCGGGACATGTCTGAAGCTTTCTTT. It yields the protein CATSDSPRDMSEAFF.

The chain has TRBV15 and TRBJ1-2, with 9 nucleotides matching TRBD1. Per germline, CDR1 LNHNV and CDR2 YYDKDF (reference sequence). Trimming removed 6 bases from V and 3 bases from J; junction bases left unmatched: 2. CDR3 length equals 13 residues. CDR3 DNA: TGTGCCACCAGACGGACAGGGGACTATGGCTACACCTTC. Protein sequence: CATRRTGDYGYTF. Together with reference TRBV15 and TRBJ1-2, the CDR3 gives the full variable domain: DAMVIQNPRYQVTQFGKPVTLSCSQTLNHNVMYWYQQKSSQAPKLLFHYYDKDFNNEADTPDNFQSRRPNTSFCFLDIRSPGLGDTAMYLCATRRTGDYGYTFGSGTRLTVV.

The chain carries TRBV12-5 and TRBJ1-3; possible D gene TRBD1, 5 bases. The germline V gene has CDR1 LGHNT and CDR2 FRNRAP. The CDR3 loop spans 12 amino acids. CDR3 loop: CATLGAGNTIYF. The CDR3 coding sequence is TGTGCCACCCTAGGGGCTGGAAACACCATATATTTT.

The chain uses TRBV11-3 and TRBJ2-5; TRBD2 aligns across 7 bases. Germline V gene data show CDR1 as SGHNT and CDR2 as YENEEA. Unmatched junction bases numbered 3, after V lost 1 base and J lost 1 base. CDR3 length: 15 amino acids. CDR3 DNA sequence: TGTGCCAGCAGCTTAGTAAGCGGGGCCCAAGAGACCCAGTACTTC. As protein: CASSLVSGAQETQYF.

V gene TRBV18 combines with J gene TRBJ1-1; TRBD1 agrees at 7 bases. The trim removed 3 bases at V and 2 bases at J, leaving 12 bases unmatched. The CDR3 sequence is 17 residues long. Per the germline V gene, CDR1 is KGHSH and CDR2 is LQKENI. The CDR3: CASSPYESGTVNTEAFF. As DNA, the CDR3 is TGTGCCAGCTCACCGTACGAATCCGGGACAGTTAACACTGAAGCTTTCTTT.

This clone came up once. The chain couples TRBV10-2 to TRBJ2-2; weak D call: TRBD1 (5 bases). Germline V CDR1 and CDR2: WSHSY, SAAADI. V gave up 5 bases and J gave up 7 bases, with 14 bases separating them. The CDR3 contains 14 residues. The DNA of the CDR3 is TGCGCCAGCAGTTTGGACATTCTCGGCGGGGAGCTGTTTTTT. It yields the protein CASSLDILGGELFF.

The J gene is TRBJ1-2, the V gene TRBV30; D remains unclear. The CDR3 totals 12 residues. V dropped 4 bases and J dropped 0 bases, with 6 bases sitting between them. Germline V CDR1 and CDR2: GTSNPN, SVGIG (reference sequence). CDR3 in amino acids: CAWNAANYGYTF. The CDR3 DNA sequence: TGTGCCTGGAATGCAGCTAACTATGGCTACACCTTC.

The chain links TRBV10-2 to TRBJ1-1; TRBD1 might be the D (5 bases). V lost 8 bases, J lost 4 bases, and 8 bases lay in between. This CDR3 has 11 amino acids. Germline V gene data show CDR1 as WSHSY and CDR2 as SAAADI. CDR3 nucleotides: TGCGCCAGCGTGGGGGGCACTGAAGCTTTCTTT. The encoded protein is CASVGGTEAFF.

The rearrangement uses TRBV29-1 and TRBJ1-1; a weak D match, TRBD1 (6 bases). The CDR3 extends over 13 amino acids. Germline CDR1 SQVTM, CDR2 ANQGSEA. V gave up 7 bases and J gave up 5 bases, with 17 bases separating them. The CDR3 DNA reads TGCAGCGGAGACGGGGGGGCGCATACTGAAGCTTTCTTT. It encodes CSGDGGAHTEAFF.

This clone was seen a few times. The chain couples TRBV7-9 to TRBJ1-6; D ambiguous. Trimming took off 0 bases at V and 6 bases at J, with 9 bases between the two ends. CDR1 is SEHNR and CDR2 is FQNEAQ in the germline V gene (reference sequence). The CDR3 runs to 15 residues. The CDR3 here is CASSLASGINSPLHF. CDR3 coding DNA: TGTGCCAGCAGCTTAGCATCGGGGATTAATTCACCCCTCCACTTT. Full variable domain (remainder filled in from reference TRBV7-9 and TRBJ1-6): DTGVSQNPRHKITKRGQNVTFRCDPISEHNRLYWYRQTLGQGPEFLTYFQNEAQLEKSRLLSDRFSAERPKGSFSTLEIQRTEQGDSAMYLCASSLASGINSPLHFGNGTRLTVT.

CDR3 DNA: TGCGCCAGCAGCCGAATTAGCGGGGGGGCCGACAATGAGCAGTTCTTC. As protein: CASSRISGGADNEQFF. The genes are TRBV4-3 and TRBJ2-1; 11 nucleotides line up with TRBD2. The germline V gene encodes CDR1 LGHNA and CDR2 YSLEER. Unmatched junction bases numbered 7, after V lost 4 bases and J lost 5 bases. The length of the CDR3 is 16 residues.

The chain recombines TRBV18 with TRBJ2-2; 10 bases align to TRBD2. CDR1 KGHSH and CDR2 LQKENI come from the germline V gene. The CDR3 is 16 amino acids. J gave up 3 bases and V 3 bases, and 4 bases lay outside the gene matches. CDR3 sequence reads: CASSPSSGGDTGELFF. The CDR3 coding sequence is TGTGCCAGCTCACCGTCGAGCGGGGGGGACACCGGGGAGCTGTTTTTT.

The V gene is TRBV2, the J gene TRBJ1-1; no clear D gene. Trimming took off 4 bases at V and 0 bases at J, with 15 bases between the two ends. Germline CDR1 and CDR2: SNHLY and FYNNEI. The CDR3 is made up of 16 amino acids. This CDR3 is CASSGYGGYVNTEAFF. CDR3 sequence (DNA): TGTGCCAGCAGTGGGTACGGAGGCTACGTGAACACTGAAGCTTTCTTT.

The chain couples TRBV4-1 to TRBJ2-3, with 9 bases that match TRBD1. Per the germline V gene, CDR1 is MGHRA and CDR2 is YSYEKL. The length of the CDR3 is 16 residues. The V gene end was trimmed by 2 bases and the J gene end by 4 bases; junction bases not matched to a gene: 7. DNA of the CDR3: TGCGCCAGCAGCCAATACTGGGACAGGGAGGCAGATACGCAGTATTTT. Amino acid sequence: CASSQYWDREADTQYF.

The chain combines TRBV27 with TRBJ2-2; 8 bases align to TRBD1. The junction had 8 bases not matched to a gene; V was cut back by 7 bases and J by 4 bases. This CDR3 is built from 15 residues. The germline CDR1 and CDR2 sequences are MNHEY and SMNVEV (reference sequence). The CDR3: CASNAQGAGTGELFF. CDR3 in DNA: TGTGCCAGCAATGCTCAGGGGGCGGGCACCGGGGAGCTGTTTTTT.

The chain employs TRBV11-2 and TRBJ2-3; 9 nucleotides agree with TRBD2. This CDR3 has 15 amino acids. Looked up from germline, CDR1 is SGHAT and CDR2 is FQNNGV. The V segment lost 5 bases and the J segment 2 bases; nucleotides outside the gene matches: 5. CDR3 DNA sequence: TGTGCCAGCAGCGTAGCGGGGGAGCCCACAGATACGCAGTATTTT. This encodes CASSVAGEPTDTQYF.